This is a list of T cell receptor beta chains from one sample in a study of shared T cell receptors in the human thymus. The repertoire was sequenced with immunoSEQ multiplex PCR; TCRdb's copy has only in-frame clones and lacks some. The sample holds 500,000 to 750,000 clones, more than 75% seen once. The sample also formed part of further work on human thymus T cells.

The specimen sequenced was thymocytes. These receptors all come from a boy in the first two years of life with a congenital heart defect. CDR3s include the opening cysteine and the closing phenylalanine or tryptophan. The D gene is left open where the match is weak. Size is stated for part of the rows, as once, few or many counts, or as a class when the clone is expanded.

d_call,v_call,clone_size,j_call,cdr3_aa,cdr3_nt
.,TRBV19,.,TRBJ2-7,CASSPLLGRGSYEQYF,TGTGCCAGTAGTCCCCTATTGGGCAGGGGTTCCTACGAGCAGTACTTC
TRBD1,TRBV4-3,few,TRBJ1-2,CASRPDRDYGYTF,TGCGCCAGCAGACCGGACAGGGACTATGGCTACACCTTC
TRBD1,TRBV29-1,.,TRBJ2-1,CSAQKVGQGSRRGNEQFF,TGCAGCGCCCAGAAGGTTGGACAGGGCTCTCGACGTGGGAATGAGCAGTTCTTC
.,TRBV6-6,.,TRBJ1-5,CASSSSSPGQNQPQHF,TGTGCCAGCAGCTCTTCATCCCCCGGACAGAATCAGCCCCAGCATTTT
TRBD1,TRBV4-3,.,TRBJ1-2,CASSPLWTGPNYGYTF,TGCGCCAGCAGCCCTTTGTGGACAGGCCCTAACTATGGCTACACCTTC
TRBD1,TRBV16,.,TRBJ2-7,CASSRGQDLYEQYF,TGTGCCAGCAGCCGGGGACAGGACCTCTACGAGCAGTACTTC
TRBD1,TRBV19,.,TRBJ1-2,CASKGRGQTADASYTF,TGTGCCAGTAAGGGAAGGGGGCAAACAGCAGATGCGAGCTACACCTTC
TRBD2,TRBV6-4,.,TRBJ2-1,CASSIAGGPYDEQFF,TGTGCCAGCAGTATAGCGGGAGGGCCGTATGATGAGCAGTTCTTC
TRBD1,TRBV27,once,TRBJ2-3,CASSLVRRTGPFTDTQYF,TGTGCCAGCAGTTTAGTTAGGAGGACAGGGCCCTTCACAGATACGCAGTATTTT
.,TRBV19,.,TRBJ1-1,CASSVLGLMNTEAFF,TGTGCCAGTAGTGTCCTGGGGCTGATGAACACTGAAGCTTTCTTT
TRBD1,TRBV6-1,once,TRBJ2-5,CASRHPGTGVETQYF,TGTGCCAGCAGGCATCCCGGGACAGGGGTGGAGACCCAGTACTTC
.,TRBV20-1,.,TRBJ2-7,CSARGGPEQYF,TGCAGTGCTAGAGGGGGCCCCGAGCAGTACTTC
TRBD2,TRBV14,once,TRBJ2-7,CASSREGNEQYF,TGTGCCAGCAGCCGGGAGGGAAACGAGCAGTACTTC
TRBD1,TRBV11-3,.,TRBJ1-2,CASSLSYVGQGRGYTF,TGTGCCAGCAGCCTGTCCTACGTTGGACAGGGACGGGGCTACACCTTC
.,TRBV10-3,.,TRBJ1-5,CAISEGSYSNQPQHF,TGTGCCATCAGTGAGGGGAGTTATAGCAATCAGCCCCAGCATTTT
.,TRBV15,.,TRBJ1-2,CATSRDRDYGYTF,TGTGCCACCAGCAGAGACAGGGACTATGGCTACACCTTC
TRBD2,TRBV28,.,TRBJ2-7,CASSQGLATYEQYF,TGTGCCAGCAGCCAAGGACTAGCAACTTACGAGCAGTACTTC
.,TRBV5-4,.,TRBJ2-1,CASSFLLPVLSYNEQFF,TGTGCCAGCAGCTTCCTACTACCGGTCCTCTCCTACAATGAGCAGTTCTTC
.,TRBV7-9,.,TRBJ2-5,CASSSPSGTQYF,TGTGCCAGCAGTTCCCCCAGCGGGACCCAGTACTTC
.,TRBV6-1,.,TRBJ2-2,CASRSTGELFF,TGTGCCAGTCGGAGCACCGGGGAGCTGTTTTTT
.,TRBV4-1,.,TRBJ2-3,CASSQKGASGWADTQYF,TGCGCCAGCAGCCAAAAGGGGGCTAGCGGGTGGGCAGATACGCAGTATTTT
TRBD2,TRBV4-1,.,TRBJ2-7,CASSSRGGGSRPPSPYEQYF,TGCGCCAGCAGCTCGCGGGGCGGGGGATCGAGACCTCCCTCCCCCTACGAGCAGTACTTC
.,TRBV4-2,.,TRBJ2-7,CASSQGLASPYEQYF,TGTGCCAGCAGCCAAGGGCTAGCGAGTCCCTACGAGCAGTACTTC
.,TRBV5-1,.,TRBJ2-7,CASSLGYAYEQYF,TGCGCCAGCAGCTTGGGCTATGCCTACGAGCAGTACTTC
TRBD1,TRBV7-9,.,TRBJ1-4,CASSPRTGLDEKLFF,TGTGCCAGCAGCCCACGGACAGGGCTGGATGAAAAACTGTTTTTT
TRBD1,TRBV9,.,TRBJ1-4,CASSVGGGAPNEKLFF,TGTGCCAGCAGCGTAGGAGGGGGCGCGCCTAATGAAAAACTGTTTTTT
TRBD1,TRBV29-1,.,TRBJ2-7,CSVEGKPGQGRSYEQYF,TGCAGCGTTGAAGGCAAACCGGGACAGGGGCGATCCTACGAGCAGTACTTC
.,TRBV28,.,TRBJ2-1,CASSCPSAHNEQFF,TGTGCCAGCAGTTGCCCAAGCGCACACAATGAGCAGTTCTTC
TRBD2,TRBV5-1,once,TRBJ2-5,CASSLGRGLAAETQYF,TGCGCCAGCAGCTTGGGGCGGGGACTAGCGGCGGAGACCCAGTACTTC
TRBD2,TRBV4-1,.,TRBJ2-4,CASSHFARERYIQYF,TGCGCCAGCAGCCACTTCGCGCGGGAGCGTTACATTCAGTACTTC
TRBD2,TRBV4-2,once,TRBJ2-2,CASSRGLAGVTGELFF,TGTGCCAGCAGCCGGGGACTAGCGGGAGTTACCGGGGAGCTGTTTTTT